Presented here are 21 T cell receptor beta chains from one specimen sequenced in a study of blood T cell repertoires in COVID-19. Sequencing was performed with immunoSEQ multiplex PCR; in TCRdb, only in-frame clones are kept and a portion is missing. The sample holds approximately 160,000 clones; about 88% are singletons and the top ten take roughly 19%. The specimen sequenced was peripheral blood. Source of these receptors: an elderly woman with acute or convalescent COVID-19.

This clone occurred once. The chain carries TRBV4-1 and TRBJ2-1; 9 bases fit TRBD1. CDR3 size: 16 residues. The trim removed 4 bases at V and 6 bases at J, leaving 10 bases unmatched. Germline V gene data show CDR1 as MGHRA and CDR2 as YSYEKL. CDR3 residues: CASSPPSGTGRNEQFF. CDR3 sequence (DNA): TGCGCCAGCAGCCCCCCATCCGGGACAGGGCGCAATGAGCAGTTCTTC.

This clone was found once. The V and J genes are TRBV11-2 and TRBJ2-7, with a tentative D call TRBD2 (5 bases). There are 13 residues in the CDR3. The V and J ends lost 5 bases and 2 bases respectively, with 10 bases between them. From germline, CDR1 is SGHAT and CDR2 FQNNGV. The CDR3 DNA follows: TGTGCCAGCAGCCCGGGATCCACCTACGAGCAGTACTTC. This translates into CASSPGSTYEQYF.

The rearrangement joins TRBV9 to TRBJ2-3; a weak D match, TRBD2 (5 bases). V was cut by 2 bases and J by 0 bases, with 13 bases left in between. CDR3 length: 16 residues. Germline V gives CDR1 SGDLS, CDR2 YYNGEE. CDR3 DNA sequence: TGTGCCAGCAGCGTGAGATCAGCGGCGAGCACAGATACGCAGTATTTT. Translation gives CASSVRSAASTDTQYF.

The count of this clone is one. V gene TRBV19 combines with J gene TRBJ2-7, with D perhaps matching TRBD1 (6 bases). The germline gives CDR1 LNHDA, CDR2 SQIVND (reference sequence). Between the trimmed V and J ends, which lost 3 bases and 0 bases, there was a span of 12 bases. This CDR3 comprises 15 residues. CDR3 sequence: CASSIGDMSSYEQYF. The CDR3 DNA reads as TGTGCCAGTAGTATCGGGGACATGAGCTCCTACGAGCAGTACTTC.

The chain combines TRBV28 with TRBJ2-1, with TRBD2 matching over 11 bases. Germline assignment: CDR1 MDHEN and CDR2 SYDVKM. The length of the CDR3 is 20 residues. V was pared by 2 bases and J by 0 bases, with 12 bases of the junction left unmatched. CDR3 in DNA: TGTGCCAGCAGTTTACTGTTGGGACTAGCGGACCCCAGCTCCTACAATGAGCAGTTCTTC. This encodes CASSLLLGLADPSSYNEQFF.

The V call is TRBV19, the J call TRBJ2-3; D perhaps matches TRBD2 (5 bases). Germline lookup yields CDR1 LNHDA and CDR2 SQIVND (reference sequence). Trimming stripped 5 bases from V and 3 bases from J, with 12 bases between. The CDR3 loop spans 14 amino acids. The CDR3, as DNA: TGTGCCAGTAGTTTTACAAGGACTACAGATACGCAGTATTTT. Translating it yields CASSFTRTTDTQYF. The full variable domain, its missing parts supplied by reference TRBV19 and TRBJ2-3, is DGGITQSPKYLFRKEGQNVTLSCEQNLNHDAMYWYRQDPGQGLRLIYYSQIVNDFQKGDIAEGYSVSREKKESFPLTVTSAQKNPTAFYLCASSFTRTTDTQYFGPGTRLTVL.

The chain is built from TRBV18 and TRBJ1-2; 7 positions match TRBD1. This CDR3 region has 15 residues. Germline CDR1 KGHSH, CDR2 LQKENI. V dropped 4 bases and J dropped 2; count of bases not matched to a gene: 7. CDR3 residues: CASSQQSTGNYGYTF. The CDR3 bases are TGTGCCAGCTCACAACAGTCGACAGGGAACTATGGCTACACCTTC.

The V gene is TRBV7-5, the J gene TRBJ1-5; TRBD1, as called in the table, went unchecked against the DNA. TRBV7-5 is a recognized pseudogene. The CDR3 is made up of 16 amino acids. CDR3 nucleotides: TGTGCCAGAAGCTCGCGGGACAGGGGTTACAATCAGCCCCAGCATTTT. Amino acids: CARSSRDRGYNQPQHF.

The chain employs TRBV6-1 and TRBJ2-7; a weak D match, TRBD2 (6 bases). V was clipped by 3 bases and J by 7 bases, with 16 bases between them. The CDR3 is 14 residues long. The germline CDR1 and CDR2 sequences are MNHNS and SASEGT. The CDR3 sequence: CASSDTWAGGEQYF. The DNA of the CDR3 is TGTGCCAGCAGTGATACATGGGCCGGGGGTGAGCAGTACTTC.

This clone was seen only a few times. The rearrangement links TRBV5-1 to TRBJ2-1; 8 bases are a match to TRBD2. Germline CDR1 SGHRS, CDR2 YFSETQ. The CDR3 has 15 amino acids. Losses at the gene ends were 4 bases for V and 0 bases for J; bases not matched to a gene: 3. CDR3 sequence: CASSRGGGSYNEQFF. As DNA, the CDR3 is TGCGCCAGCAGCCGGGGGGGAGGCTCCTACAATGAGCAGTTCTTC.

The sample holds one count of this clone. V is TRBV7-2 and J is TRBJ2-3; 8 nucleotides align to TRBD2. The CDR3 consists of 16 residues. Germline V gene data show CDR1 as SGHTA and CDR2 as FQGNSA. Trimming at V came to 5 bases and at J to 5 bases, leaving 12 bases not matched to a gene. This CDR3 reads CASSTTQREFGDTQYF. The DNA of the CDR3 is TGTGCCAGCAGCACTACCCAGCGGGAGTTTGGAGATACGCAGTATTTT. Combining the CDR3 with reference TRBV7-2 and TRBJ2-3 gives the whole variable domain GAGVSQSPSNKVTEKGKDVELRCDPISGHTALYWYRQSLGQGLEFLIYFQGNSAPDKSGLPSDRFSAERTGGSVSTLTIQRTQQEDSAVYLCASSTTQREFGDTQYFGPGTRLTVL.

The chain uses TRBV29-1 and TRBJ2-7; D gene unclear. CDR3 length: 11 amino acids. Deletions cut 5 bases from V and 6 bases from J, with 11 bases between. Looked up from germline, CDR1 is SQVTM and CDR2 is ANQGSEA. The CDR3 is CSVRSPGEQYF. CDR3 coding DNA: TGCAGCGTTCGAAGCCCCGGCGAGCAGTACTTC.

The chain uses TRBV6-5 and TRBJ1-4, with D perhaps matching TRBD1 (5 bases). The germline V and J ends were trimmed by 2 bases and 6 bases, with 10 bases remaining between them. The CDR3 is 14 amino acids. Germline V gene data show CDR1 as MNHEY and CDR2 as SVGAGI. CDR3: CASSYRGGDEKLFF. The DNA of the CDR3 is TGTGCCAGCAGTTACAGAGGAGGGGATGAAAAACTGTTTTTT.

About this clone: This same CDR3 is encoded by further DNA sequences in the sample. V gene TRBV12-3 or TRBV12-4 combines with J gene TRBJ1-1; D uncertain. Trimming removed 9 bases at V and 3 bases at J, with 8 bases between. The CDR3 sequence is 11 residues long. The CDR3 nucleotides are TGTGCCAGTTCTTCGTACACTGAAGCTTTCTTT. It encodes CASSSYTEAFF.

The rearrangement uses TRBV25-1 and TRBJ1-2, with TRBD1 as a possible D gene (6 bases). Germline V gives CDR1 MGHDK, CDR2 SYGVNS. CDR3 size: 15 residues. V was pared by 0 bases and J by 4 bases, with 12 bases between. Here the CDR3 DNA reads TGTGCCAGCAGTGAATACCAGGGACACCTCTATGGCTACACCTTC. Encoded protein: CASSEYQGHLYGYTF.

J is TRBJ2-5 and V is TRBV25-1, with 8 bases lining up with TRBD1. There are 16 residues in the CDR3. Germline CDR1 MGHDK, CDR2 SYGVNS. J was trimmed by 0 bases and V by 4 bases; bases with no gene match: 7. The CDR3 is CASSGAGRGHQETQYF. CDR3 coding DNA: TGTGCCAGCAGTGGGGCCGGCAGGGGGCACCAAGAGACCCAGTACTTC.

V is TRBV9 and J is TRBJ1-2; 7 bases agree with TRBD1. V was clipped by 4 bases and J by 8 bases; unmatched bases: 8. The length of the CDR3 is 13 residues. CDR1 is SGDLS, CDR2 YYNGEE, per germline. CDR3 protein: CASSRTGVGGYTF. In nucleotides, the CDR3 is TGTGCCAGCAGCAGAACAGGGGTGGGCGGCTACACCTTC.

About this clone: This sample includes further DNA sequences coding for the same CDR3. The genes are TRBV28 and TRBJ2-7, with 7 positions matching TRBD2. CDR1 MDHEN and CDR2 SYDVKM come from the germline V gene. The V gene end was trimmed by 5 bases and the J gene end by 2 bases; junction bases not matched to a gene: 15. There are 17 residues in the CDR3. The CDR3 protein is CASSPLRPGTTPYEQYF. Written as DNA, the CDR3 is TGTGCCAGCAGTCCACTGCGGCCCGGGACTACGCCCTACGAGCAGTACTTC. The full variable domain, with the rest looked up from reference TRBV28 and TRBJ2-7, is DVKVTQSSRYLVKRTGEKVFLECVQDMDHENMFWYRQDPGLGLRLIYFSYDVKMKEKGDIPEGYSVSREKKERFSLILESASTNQTSMYLCASSPLRPGTTPYEQYFGPGTRLTVT.

V usage is TRBV2 and J usage is TRBJ1-3; no definite D call. The CDR3 runs to 12 residues. Trimming shortened V by 6 bases and J by 4 bases, and 7 bases separated the two germline ends. Per germline, CDR1 SNHLY and CDR2 FYNNEI. Here the CDR3 reads CASRGSGNTIYF. The CDR3 DNA sequence: TGTGCCAGCAGGGGCAGCGGAAACACCATATATTTT.

This clone was observed a single time. The chain links TRBV29-1 to TRBJ2-2, with D possibly TRBD1 on 6 matching bases. This CDR3 is 13 amino acids long. Germline assignment: CDR1 SQVTM and CDR2 ANQGSEA. V lost 4 bases and J 7 bases, leaving 13 bases between the germline ends. The DNA of the CDR3 is TGCAGCGTTGTCGTCCAGGGGAACGGGGAGCTGTTTTTT. Amino acids: CSVVVQGNGELFF.

This clone was observed once. J is TRBJ1-3 and V is TRBV10-1; TRBD1 matches at 7 bases. V dropped 4 bases and J dropped 0; count of bases not matched to a gene: 3. This CDR3 has 15 residues. CDR1 is WNHNN and CDR2 is SYGVQD in the germline V gene (reference sequence). The CDR3 sequence: CASSGDRLSGNTIYF. As DNA, the CDR3 is TGCGCCAGCAGTGGGGACAGACTCTCTGGAAACACCATATATTTT.